The clone carrying this T cell receptor (beta chain) was counted many times. The second PCR ran about 6 to 11 cycles with a sample-barcoded 5' primer and J-beta primers. Each sample yielded at least 2.5 million CDR3-containing paired-end reads. TCRdb redid the calling of the 5' RACE reads with MiXCR, one entry per CDR3 protein. The sample holds around 900,000 distinct CDR3 sequences, around 26% seen once. This entry is derived from a study of blood T cells in healthy people across ages. This receptor was obtained from a woman older than 75 in good health. The sequenced material came from blood.

CDR3: CSARGRELIYYEQYF. As DNA, the CDR3 is TGCAGTGCTAGAGGAAGGGAATTGATCTATTACGAGCAGTACTTC. V gene TRBV20-1 combines with J gene TRBJ2-7; no clear D gene. This CDR3 region has 15 residues. V lost 1 base and J 4 bases, leaving 17 bases between the germline ends. CDR1 and CDR2 (germline): DFQATT, SNEGSKA (reference sequence).